The 16 T cell receptor beta chains below were found in one sample sequenced in a study of blood T cell repertoires in COVID-19. Profiled with immunoSEQ multiplex PCR; TCRdb holds only in-frame clones, not every one. The sample holds about 480,000 clones, roughly 87% seen once. The source material was PBMCs or T cells enriched from blood (not recorded which). The source is a woman aged 18-29 years with acute COVID-19.

This chain joins TRBV7-2 and TRBJ1-4; 7 bases line up with TRBD1. V was clipped by 5 bases and J by 8 bases; unmatched bases: 11. This CDR3 is built from 15 residues. The germline gives CDR1 SGHTA, CDR2 FQGNSA. The CDR3: CASSDYLRGEEKLFF. The CDR3 region has the DNA TGTGCCAGCAGCGATTACCTCAGGGGGGAGGAAAAACTGTTTTTT.

This clone is a singleton in its sample. For the CDR3, the DNA is TGCAGCGTCCCCGACAGGTCGGGAGCTTTCTTT. It codes for CSVPDRSGAFF. The J gene is TRBJ1-1, the V gene TRBV29-1; D may be TRBD1 (6 bases). V dropped 6 bases and J dropped 10 bases, with 15 bases sitting between them. The germline V gene encodes CDR1 SQVTM and CDR2 ANQGSEA. This CDR3 spans 11 amino acids.

The chain couples TRBV11-2 to TRBJ1-2; D gene uncertain. The germline V and J ends were trimmed by 5 bases and 0 bases, with 16 bases remaining between them. The CDR3 is 16 amino acids. Germline CDR1 reads SGHAT; CDR2 reads FQNNGV. The CDR3 spells CASSPEPGKANYGYTF. The DNA for the CDR3 is TGTGCCAGCAGCCCCGAACCGGGGAAGGCTAACTATGGCTACACCTTC.

The gene calls are TRBV6-6 and TRBJ1-2; D unclear. Germline V lookup: CDR1 MNHNY, CDR2 SVGAGI (reference sequence). The ends were cut back, 4 bases at V and 5 bases at J, with 11 bases in the middle. The CDR3 consists of 13 residues. The CDR3 region is CASSLGRAYGYTF. CDR3 coding DNA: TGTGCCAGCAGTTTGGGGAGAGCTTATGGCTACACCTTC.

The gene calls are TRBV27 and TRBJ2-7; possible D gene TRBD2, 6 bases. CDR1 and CDR2 (germline): MNHEY, SMNVEV (reference sequence). The germline V and J ends were trimmed by 5 bases and 2 bases, with 13 bases remaining between them. The CDR3 totals 14 residues. CDR3: CASSPTGTPYEQYF. The CDR3 DNA sequence: TGTGCCAGCAGTCCCACCGGGACTCCCTACGAGCAGTACTTC.

The V call is TRBV4-1, the J call TRBJ1-6; the match to TRBD1 covers 7 bases. The germline V gene has CDR1 MGHRA and CDR2 YSYEKL. V trimming: 4 bases; J trimming: 5 bases; junction bases outside the gene matches: 8. The CDR3 is 16 amino acids. CDR3 sequence reads: CASSLRGTADNSPLHF. Here the CDR3 DNA reads TGCGCCAGCAGCCTGAGGGGGACAGCCGATAATTCACCCCTCCACTTT.

The chain carries TRBV19 and TRBJ2-1; D is perhaps TRBD1 (6 bases). CDR1 LNHDA and CDR2 SQIVND come from the germline V gene (reference sequence). The CDR3 totals 14 residues. V was shortened by 3 bases and J by 7 bases, with 13 bases between the two germline ends. CDR3 bases: TGTGCCAGTAGTATTGGGGGCGCGAGGAATGAGCAGTTCTTC. Encoded protein: CASSIGGARNEQFF. The entire variable domain, with the rest obtained from reference TRBV19 and TRBJ2-1, is as follows: DGGITQSPKYLFRKEGQNVTLSCEQNLNHDAMYWYRQDPGQGLRLIYYSQIVNDFQKGDIAEGYSVSREKKESFPLTVTSAQKNPTAFYLCASSIGGARNEQFFGPGTRLTVL.

This rearrangement joins TRBV6-5 to TRBJ2-5; TRBD1 matches at 7 bases. V was pared by 5 bases and J by 5 bases, with 5 bases of the junction left unmatched. The CDR3 contains 13 residues. Per germline, CDR1 MNHEY and CDR2 SVGAGI. The CDR3 here is CASSTGVGETQYF. CDR3 DNA: TGTGCCAGCAGTACAGGGGTGGGGGAGACCCAGTACTTC.

The chain is built from TRBV27 and TRBJ1-4; D is perhaps TRBD1 (6 bases). The CDR3 runs 12 residues. Between the trimmed V and J ends, which lost 6 bases and 7 bases, there was a span of 9 bases. Germline CDR1 MNHEY, CDR2 SMNVEV (reference sequence). CDR3 coding DNA: TGTGCCAGCAGGGACAGCCCTGAAAAACTGTTTTTT. This encodes CASRDSPEKLFF.

A few counts support this clone. The chain couples TRBV10-3 to TRBJ2-1; 8 bases align to TRBD1. CDR3 length: 15 residues. CDR1 and CDR2 from the germline V gene are ENHRY and SYGVKD. V shed 6 bases, J shed 5 bases, and the junction held 9 bases outside the gene matches. The CDR3 nucleotides are TGTGCCATCAGGGACGACAGGGGAAGAAACAATGAGCAGTTCTTC. This codes for CAIRDDRGRNNEQFF.

The rearrangement joins TRBV14 to TRBJ2-5, with D perhaps TRBD1 (5 bases). The CDR3 runs 14 residues. Trimming removed 4 bases from V and 5 bases from J, with 14 bases in between. Germline lookup yields CDR1 SGHDN and CDR2 FVKESK. CDR3 in amino acids: CASSLSGLGETQYF. The DNA for the CDR3 is TGTGCCAGCAGCCTATCAGGGCTAGGGGAGACCCAGTACTTC.

CDR3 sequence reads: CASSFQGRGYEQYF. In DNA, the CDR3 is TGTGCCAGCAGCTTCCAGGGTAGAGGCTACGAGCAGTACTTC. The chain recombines TRBV11-2 with TRBJ2-7; tentative D call: TRBD1 (5 bases). Deletions cut 3 bases from V and 3 bases from J, with 12 bases between. Germline CDR1 reads SGHAT; CDR2 reads FQNNGV. This CDR3 comprises 14 residues.

This chain joins TRBV6-2 or TRBV6-3 and TRBJ2-7; 14 bases are shared with TRBD2. Germline V CDR1 and CDR2: MNHEY, SVGEGT. J gave up 8 bases and V 0 bases, and 6 bases lay outside the gene matches. The length of the CDR3 is 16 residues. The CDR3 DNA reads as TGTGCCAGCAGTTACTCGTTGACTAGCGGGGGGGACAAGCAGTACTTC. The encoded protein is CASSYSLTSGGDKQYF.

The chain has TRBV29-1 and TRBJ2-1; TRBD2 matches at 10 bases. The junction had 13 bases not matched to a gene; V was cut back by 8 bases and J by 9 bases. This CDR3 contains 14 residues. Germline V gene lookup returns CDR1 SQVTM and CDR2 ANQGSEA. The chain's CDR3 is CSKNLAGEGSEQFF. Written as DNA, the CDR3 is TGCAGCAAAAATCTAGCGGGAGAGGGCAGTGAGCAGTTCTTC.

The genes are TRBV21-1 and TRBJ2-5; TRBD1 is the table's D call, not checked against the DNA. TRBV21-1 is a pseudogene locus. CDR3 length equals 15 residues. Here the CDR3 reads CASSRVTVNQETQYF. In DNA form, the CDR3 reads TGTGCCAGCAGCAGGGTGACAGTAAATCAAGAGACCCAGTACTTC.

The gene calls are TRBV7-9 and TRBJ1-2; D is uncertain. The germline V gene encodes CDR1 SEHNR and CDR2 FQNEAQ (reference sequence). V was pared by 5 bases and J by 4 bases, with 14 bases between. There are 14 residues in the CDR3. The CDR3, as DNA: TGTGCCAGCAGCCCTCGGCGGGGAGGCTATGGCTACACCTTC. This encodes CASSPRRGGYGYTF.